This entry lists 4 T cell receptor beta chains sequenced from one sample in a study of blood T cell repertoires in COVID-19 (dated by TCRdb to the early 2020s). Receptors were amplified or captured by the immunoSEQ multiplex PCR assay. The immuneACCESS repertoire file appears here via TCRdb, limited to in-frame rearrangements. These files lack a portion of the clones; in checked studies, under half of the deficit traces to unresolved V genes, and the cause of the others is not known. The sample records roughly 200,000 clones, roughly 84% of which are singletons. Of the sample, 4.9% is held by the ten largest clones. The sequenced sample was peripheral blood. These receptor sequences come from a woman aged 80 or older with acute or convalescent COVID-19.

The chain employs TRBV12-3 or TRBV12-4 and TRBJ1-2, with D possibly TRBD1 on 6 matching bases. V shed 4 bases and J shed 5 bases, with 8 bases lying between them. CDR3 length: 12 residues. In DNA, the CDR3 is TGTGCCAGCAGTTCCAGGGGATATGGCTACACCTTC. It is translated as CASSSRGYGYTF.

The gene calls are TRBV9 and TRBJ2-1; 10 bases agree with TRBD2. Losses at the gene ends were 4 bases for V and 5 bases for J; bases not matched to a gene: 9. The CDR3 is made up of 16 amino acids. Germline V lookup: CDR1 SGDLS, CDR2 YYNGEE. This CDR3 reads CASSQPLGLADNEQFF. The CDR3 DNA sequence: TGTGCCAGCAGCCAACCTCTAGGACTAGCGGACAATGAGCAGTTCTTC.

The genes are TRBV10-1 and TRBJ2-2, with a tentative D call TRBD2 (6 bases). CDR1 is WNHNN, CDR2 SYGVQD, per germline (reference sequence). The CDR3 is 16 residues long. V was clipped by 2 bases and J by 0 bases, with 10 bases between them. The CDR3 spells CASSEGVAANTGELFF. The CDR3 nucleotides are TGCGCCAGCAGTGAGGGGGTAGCGGCGAACACCGGGGAGCTGTTTTTT.

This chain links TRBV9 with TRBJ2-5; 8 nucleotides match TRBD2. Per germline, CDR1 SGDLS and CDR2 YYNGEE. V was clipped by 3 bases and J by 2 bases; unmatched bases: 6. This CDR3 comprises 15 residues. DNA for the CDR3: TGTGCCAGCAGCGCCATAGCGGGACTGCAAGAGACCCAGTACTTC. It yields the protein CASSAIAGLQETQYF.